This entry is about one TCR beta chain. Its target is unknown. CDR1 is SGHAT, CDR2 FQNNGV, per germline. V lost 6 bases and J 4 bases, leaving 7 bases between the germline ends. The CDR3 sequence is 13 residues long. Primers included in the PCR were 60 Vbeta and 13 Jbeta primers. TCRdb keeps only in-frame clones here, not all; method: immunoSEQ multiplex PCR. Of 160,000 or so clones in the sample, 60% to 80% were seen once. The sample originates from a study of cytomegalovirus exposure and HLA in healthy donors. Study observations and caveats: In a later analysis, specific HLA alleles were associated with 15,000 to 20,000 TCR beta sequences at a 0.05 false discovery rate. For most subjects, TCR beta sequences were reported to predict HLA-A and HLA-B alleles with accuracy.

The chain is built from TRBV11-2 and TRBJ1-6; D remains ambiguous. The sample taken for sequencing was PBMCs. The sequence was collected from a woman in her 30s in good health and CMV-seronegative. The CDR3 DNA is TGTGCCAGCAGTTCTACGTATAATTCACCCCTCCACTTT. Residues: CASSSTYNSPLHF.